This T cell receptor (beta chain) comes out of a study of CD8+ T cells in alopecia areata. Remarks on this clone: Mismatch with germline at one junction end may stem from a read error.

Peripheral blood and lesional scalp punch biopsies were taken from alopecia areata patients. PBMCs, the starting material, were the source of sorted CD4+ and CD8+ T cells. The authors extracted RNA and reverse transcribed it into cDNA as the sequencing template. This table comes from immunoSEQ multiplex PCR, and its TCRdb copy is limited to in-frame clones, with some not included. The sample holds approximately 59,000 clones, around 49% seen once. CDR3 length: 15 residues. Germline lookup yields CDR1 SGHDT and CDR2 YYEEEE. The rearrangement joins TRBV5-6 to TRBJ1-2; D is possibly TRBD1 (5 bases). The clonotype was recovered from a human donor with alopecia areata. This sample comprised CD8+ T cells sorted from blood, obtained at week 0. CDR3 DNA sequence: TGTGCCAGCATCTTGGGGTTTGGGACGGCTCATGGCTACACCTTC. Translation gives CASILGFGTAHGYTF.